This TCR beta chain was profiled in a study of OX40 agonist ivuxolimab in advanced cancers. As for the study in general: Enrollees could have had prior anti-PD-1, anti-PD-L1 or anti-CTLA-4 therapy, which 30% to 50% had received. Partial responses were achieved by three patients, of whom one had hepatocellular carcinoma and two had cutaneous melanoma.

General study points: Expanded clones tended on average to be more numerous among CD8+ T cells than CD4+.

V lost 5 bases to trimming and J lost 4 bases; unmatched junction nucleotides: 9. Germline loops: CDR1 SGHTA, CDR2 FQGNSA. The CDR3 spans 16 residues. In regard to this clone: The antigen remains unidentified.

The repertoire was sequenced with immunoSEQ multiplex PCR; TCRdb's copy has only in-frame clones and lacks some. The table records about 12,000 clones, 60% to 80% of them present only once. The source of this sequence is an adult with an advanced solid tumor such as melanoma, head and neck, liver or kidney cancer. The specimen was CD4+ or CD8+ T cells sorted from blood, collected in a trial of the OX40 agonist ivuxolimab. V is TRBV7-2 and J is TRBJ2-3; 10 bases match TRBD2. Here the CDR3 DNA reads TGTGCCAGCAGCCCGGGACTAGCGAGAGGCCCAGATACGCAGTATTTT. Protein sequence: CASSPGLARGPDTQYF.